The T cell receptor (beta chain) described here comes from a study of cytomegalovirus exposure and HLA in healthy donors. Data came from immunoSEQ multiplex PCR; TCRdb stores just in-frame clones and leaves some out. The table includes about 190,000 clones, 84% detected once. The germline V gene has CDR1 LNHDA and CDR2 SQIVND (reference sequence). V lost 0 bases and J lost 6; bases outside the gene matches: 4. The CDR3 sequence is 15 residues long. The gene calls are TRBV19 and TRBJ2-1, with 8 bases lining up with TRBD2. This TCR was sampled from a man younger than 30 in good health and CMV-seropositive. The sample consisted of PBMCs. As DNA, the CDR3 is TGTGCCAGTAGTATAGAGGGGCTAGCGGGCAATGAGCAGTTCTTC. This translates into CASSIEGLAGNEQFF. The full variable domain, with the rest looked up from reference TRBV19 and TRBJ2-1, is DGGITQSPKYLFRKEGQNVTLSCEQNLNHDAMYWYRQDPGQGLRLIYYSQIVNDFQKGDIAEGYSVSREKKESFPLTVTSAQKNPTAFYLCASSIEGLAGNEQFFGPGTRLTVL.